This TCR beta chain was identified during a study of molecular identifiers for immune sequencing clone quantification. Notes on this clonotype: The germline gene is not matched at one end of the junction; a read error may be the cause.

The germline V gene has CDR1 LGHNA and CDR2 YSLEER. CDR3 size: 15 residues. TCRdb re-called the PCR reads with MiXCR, one entry per CDR3 protein. The sample lists around 480,000 distinct CDR3 sequences, around 23% seen once, with 0.7% to 0.9% in the top ten. The TCR was taken from a human donor in good health. Some libraries in this study had Jurkat cell RNA spiked in. The V gene is TRBV4-3, the J gene TRBJ2-7; perhaps D is TRBD1 or TRBD2 (6 bases each). Sequencing input: naive CD8+ T cells from blood, with Jurkat cell RNA spiked in. Indicated subset: FACS-sorted CD8+CD4-CCR7+CD45RA+ naive T cells. Here the CDR3 reads CVSSQDGGGTYEQYF. The CDR3 region has the DNA TGCGTCAGCAGCCAAGACGGAGGGGGGACCTACGAGCAGTACTTC.